This passage covers 15 T cell receptor beta chains from one sample sequenced in a study of tumor-infiltrating T cells and Merkel cell polyomavirus listed by TCRdb under 2017. As for the study more broadly: CD8+ T cells specific for the Merkel cell polyomavirus KLL epitope were examined in Merkel cell carcinoma patients.

Robust positive staining for Merkel cell polyomavirus Large T antigen was observed by immunohistochemistry in the tumors of all patients. Libraries came from the immunoSEQ multiplex PCR assay. What TCRdb holds here is the immuneACCESS table cut down to in-frame rearrangements. Part of the clones is not present; checked against another copy, under half of the missing clones reflect an unresolved V gene, and the others are unexplained. The sample records 24,000 or so clones, 70% to 90% of which are singletons. Roughly 2.6% of the sample lies in the top ten. The sequencing sample was made of lymph node tissue. All receptors derive from a man aged 45 to 65 with Merkel cell carcinoma.

The chain is built from TRBV10-3 and TRBJ1-1; possibly TRBD1 for D (6 bases). Trimming cost V 6 bases and J 4 bases, with 15 bases left between them. CDR3 size: 14 residues. Germline-derived CDR1 and CDR2 are ENHRY and SYGVKD. In DNA, the CDR3 is TGTGCCATCAGCTCACAGGGTGATGGCACTGAAGCTTTCTTT. Its protein is CAISSQGDGTEAFF.

The rearrangement joins TRBV6-5 to TRBJ2-1; the D gene is possibly TRBD2 (5 bases). Germline V gene sequence: CDR1 MNHEY, CDR2 SVGAGI. V shed 0 bases and J shed 3 bases, with 12 bases lying between them. The CDR3 loop spans 16 amino acids. CDR3 protein: CASSYSMSGVYNEQFF. The CDR3 nucleotides are TGTGCCAGCAGTTACTCGATGTCCGGGGTCTACAATGAGCAGTTCTTC.

The CDR3 coding sequence is TGTGCCAGCAGTTACACAGGGGAGCCCCCCTACGAGCAGTACTTC. It translates to CASSYTGEPPYEQYF. This chain joins TRBV6-5 and TRBJ2-7; 7 bases map to TRBD1. The CDR3 is 15 residues long. CDR1 MNHEY and CDR2 SVGAGI come from the germline V gene. Trimming removed 2 bases from V and 2 bases from J; junction bases left unmatched: 6.

CDR3 sequence: CASSSGTGGYEQYF. The CDR3, as DNA: TGTGCCAGCAGTTCTGGGACAGGGGGCTACGAGCAGTACTTC. V and J are TRBV6-6 and TRBJ2-7; 11 nucleotides align to TRBD1. V lost 4 bases and J lost 3; bases outside the gene matches: 2. CDR3 size: 14 residues. Germline V gives CDR1 MNHNY, CDR2 SVGAGI (reference sequence).

This clone was seen once. The chain uses TRBV7-9 and TRBJ2-5, with 7 bases fitting TRBD2. Germline-derived CDR1 and CDR2 are SEHNR and FQNEAQ (reference sequence). Germline trimming cut 5 bases from V and 2 bases from J; bases unmatched to any gene: 8. This CDR3 is 15 amino acids long. The CDR3 loop is CASSPPSGIQETQYF. As DNA, the CDR3 is TGTGCCAGCAGCCCCCCTAGCGGCATACAAGAGACCCAGTACTTC.

V and J are TRBV29-1 and TRBJ2-5; 10 nucleotides match TRBD2. This CDR3 contains 13 residues. The germline gives CDR1 SQVTM, CDR2 ANQGSEA. Trimming cost V 8 bases and J 7 bases; bases outside gene matches: 10. The CDR3 loop reads CSLRTSGPSTQYF. CDR3 sequence (DNA): TGCAGCCTCAGGACTAGCGGCCCGTCGACCCAGTACTTC. The complete variable domain, with remaining parts taken from reference TRBV29-1 and TRBJ2-5, reads SAVISQKPSRDICQRGTSLTIQCQVDSQVTMMFWYRQQPGQSLTLIATANQGSEATYESGFVIDKFPISRPNLTFSTLTVSNMSPEDSSIYLCSLRTSGPSTQYFGPGTRLLVL.

The V gene is TRBV9, the J gene TRBJ2-1, with 13 positions matching TRBD2. The CDR3 extends over 18 amino acids. J gave up 4 bases and V 4 bases, and 11 bases lay outside the gene matches. Looked up from germline, CDR1 is SGDLS and CDR2 is YYNGEE. CDR3 sequence: CASSPRTWGLAGYNEQFF. The CDR3 bases are TGTGCCAGCAGCCCCCGTACGTGGGGACTAGCGGGATACAATGAGCAGTTCTTC.

This chain joins TRBV29-1 and TRBJ2-5; no clear D gene. The CDR3 length is 10 residues. Trimming removed 4 bases from V and 5 bases from J, with 5 bases in between. CDR1 is SQVTM, CDR2 ANQGSEA, per germline. CDR3 sequence reads: CSVAEETQYF. Written as DNA, the CDR3 is TGCAGCGTTGCGGAGGAGACCCAGTACTTC.

The rearrangement uses TRBV9 and TRBJ2-2; D is possibly TRBD1 (6 bases). V lost 0 bases and J lost 0, with 15 bases in between. There are 18 residues in the CDR3. The germline V gene encodes CDR1 SGDLS and CDR2 YYNGEE. The DNA for the CDR3 is TGTGCCAGCAGCGTAGTCCAGGGGAGCAGTCCGAACACCGGGGAGCTGTTTTTT. It translates to CASSVVQGSSPNTGELFF.

J is TRBJ1-6 and V is TRBV28; 9 bases match TRBD1. The CDR3 extends over 18 amino acids. Germline V CDR1 and CDR2: MDHEN, SYDVKM. V lost 2 bases to trimming and J lost 1 base; unmatched junction nucleotides: 6. CDR3 sequence (DNA): TGTGCCAGCAGTTTAGAAACAGGGGGCGCATCCTATAATTCACCCCTCCACTTT. It encodes CASSLETGGASYNSPLHF. Full variable domain (rest looked up from reference TRBV28 and TRBJ1-6): DVKVTQSSRYLVKRTGEKVFLECVQDMDHENMFWYRQDPGLGLRLIYFSYDVKMKEKGDIPEGYSVSREKKERFSLILESASTNQTSMYLCASSLETGGASYNSPLHFGNGTRLTVT.

The chain carries TRBV7-8 and TRBJ2-5; possible D gene TRBD1, 5 bases. The CDR3 covers 16 residues. CDR1 SGHVS and CDR2 FQNEAQ come from the germline V gene. With 2 bases removed from V and 5 bases from J, the gap between germline ends came to 18 bases. In DNA, the CDR3 is TGTGCCAGCAGCTTAAAATTCAGGGTGGAAGACGAGACCCAGTACTTC. Protein sequence: CASSLKFRVEDETQYF.

This clone was counted only a few times. V is TRBV5-6 and J is TRBJ1-5, with TRBD1 matching over 9 bases. V shed 0 bases, J shed 6 bases, and the junction held 4 bases outside the gene matches. CDR3 length: 15 residues. Germline assignment: CDR1 SGHDT and CDR2 YYEEEE. The CDR3 region has the DNA TGTGCCAGCAGCTTGGGGGACAGGGAAGGTCAGCCCCAGCATTTT. Its protein is CASSLGDREGQPQHF. The variable domain in full, with the rest retrieved from reference TRBV5-6 and TRBJ1-5, is DAGVTQSPTHLIKTRGQQVTLRCSPKSGHDTVSWYQQALGQGPQFIFQYYEEEERQRGNFPDRFSGHQFPNYSSELNVNALLLGDSALYLCASSLGDREGQPQHFGDGTRLSIL.

J is TRBJ2-7 and V is TRBV6-5, with 10 bases aligning to TRBD1. In germline, CDR1 is MNHEY, CDR2 SVGAGI. J gave up 6 bases and V 5 bases, and 4 bases lay outside the gene matches. CDR3 length equals 13 residues. In nucleotides, the CDR3 is TGTGCCAGCAGTCCCCGGACAGGGGGCGAGCAGTACTTC. Protein: CASSPRTGGEQYF.

In DNA form, the CDR3 reads TGTGCCTGGAGCGGACAGGGGGCGCGCACAGATACGCAGTATTTT. Translating it yields CAWSGQGARTDTQYF. This chain links TRBV30 with TRBJ2-3; TRBD1 aligns across 11 bases. Germline-derived CDR1 and CDR2 are GTSNPN and SVGIG (reference sequence). V shed 3 bases and J 1 base; nucleotides not matched to a gene: 3. This CDR3 is built from 15 residues.

This clone was counted between two and nine times. The rearrangement joins TRBV19 to TRBJ2-1; 12 bases match TRBD2. The CDR3 sequence is 17 residues long. The germline V gene has CDR1 LNHDA and CDR2 SQIVND (reference sequence). V gave up 10 bases and J gave up 5 bases; unmatched junction bases: 15. CDR3 loop: CATRGGSLAGGNNEQFF. The CDR3 DNA reads as TGTGCCACCAGGGGGGGGAGCCTAGCGGGAGGGAACAATGAGCAGTTCTTC. The entire variable domain, with the rest obtained from reference TRBV19 and TRBJ2-1, is as follows: DGGITQSPKYLFRKEGQNVTLSCEQNLNHDAMYWYRQDPGQGLRLIYYSQIVNDFQKGDIAEGYSVSREKKESFPLTVTSAQKNPTAFYLCATRGGSLAGGNNEQFFGPGTRLTVL.